This T cell receptor (beta chain) was sequenced during a study of shared clonotypes between healthy human individuals. A word on this clone: The same CDR3 arises from other DNA sequences in this sample as well.

Germline V gene lookup returns CDR1 SGHVS and CDR2 FNYEAQ. This CDR3 spans 12 amino acids. Trimming took 3 bases from V and 5 from J, leaving 6 bases between them. TCRdb's table, derived via immunoSEQ multiplex PCR, lists solely in-frame clones and lacks some. The repertoire consists of about half a million clones, with 79% occurring once and the leading ten covering over 9.5%. The unsorted samples had some 90 million PBMCs used for genomic DNA. The chain links TRBV7-6 to TRBJ2-3, with D possibly TRBD2 on 6 matching bases. Sequencing was done on a sample of PBMCs. This TCR derives from a woman between 40 and 50 years old in good health. Some clones in this sample may be carry-over from other donors' samples. CDR3 in amino acids: CASSFSGDTQYF. The DNA of the CDR3 is TGTGCCAGCAGCTTTAGCGGAGATACGCAGTATTTT.